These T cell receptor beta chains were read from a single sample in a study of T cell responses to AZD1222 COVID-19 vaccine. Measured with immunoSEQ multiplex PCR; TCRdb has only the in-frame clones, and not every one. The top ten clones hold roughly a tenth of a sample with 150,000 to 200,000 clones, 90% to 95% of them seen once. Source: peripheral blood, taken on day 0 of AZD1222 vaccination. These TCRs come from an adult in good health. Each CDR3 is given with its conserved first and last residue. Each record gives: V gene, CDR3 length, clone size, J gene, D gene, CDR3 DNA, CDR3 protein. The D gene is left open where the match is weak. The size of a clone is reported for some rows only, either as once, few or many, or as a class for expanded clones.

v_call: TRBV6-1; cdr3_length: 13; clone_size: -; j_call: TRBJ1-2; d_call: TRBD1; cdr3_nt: TGTGCCAGCAGTGATGGGACAGGCTATGGCTACACCTTC; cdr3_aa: CASSDGTGYGYTF
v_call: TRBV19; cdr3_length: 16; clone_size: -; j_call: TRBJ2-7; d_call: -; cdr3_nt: TGTGCCAGTAGTAGAAAGGGACTCCCCAGGGCCAACGAGCAGTACTTC; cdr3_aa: CASSRKGLPRANEQYF
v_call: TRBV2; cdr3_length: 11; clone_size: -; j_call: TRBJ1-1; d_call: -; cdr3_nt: TGTGTCCTGCGAGGGAACACTGAAGCTTTCTTT; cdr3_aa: CVLRGNTEAFF
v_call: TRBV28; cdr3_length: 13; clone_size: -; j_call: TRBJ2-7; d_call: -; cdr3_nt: TGTGCCAGCAGTTTAGACGGAACCTACGAGCAGTACTTC; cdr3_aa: CASSLDGTYEQYF
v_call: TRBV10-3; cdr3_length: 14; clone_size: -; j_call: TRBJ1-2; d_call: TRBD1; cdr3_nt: TGTGCCATCAGTGAGAACAGGGGGCGCCAGGGCTACACCTTC; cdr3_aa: CAISENRGRQGYTF
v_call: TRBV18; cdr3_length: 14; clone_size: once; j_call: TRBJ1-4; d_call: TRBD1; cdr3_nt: TGTGCCAGCTCACGGGACAGAAGTAATGAAAAACTGTTTTTT; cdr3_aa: CASSRDRSNEKLFF
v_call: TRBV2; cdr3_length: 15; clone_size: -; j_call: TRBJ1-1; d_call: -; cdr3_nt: TGTGCCAGCAGCCCAAGAGGACTCATGAACACTGAAGCTTTCTTT; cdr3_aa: CASSPRGLMNTEAFF
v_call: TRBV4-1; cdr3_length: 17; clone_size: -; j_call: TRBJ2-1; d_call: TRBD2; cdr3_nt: TGCGCCAGCAGCCAGCCCACTAGCGGGAGTGAGGGCAATGAGCAGTTCTTC; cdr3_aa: CASSQPTSGSEGNEQFF
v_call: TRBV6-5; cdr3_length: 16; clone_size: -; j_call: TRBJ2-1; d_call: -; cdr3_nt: TGTGCCAGCAGTTACTTCGGGCAGGGCAGCTACAATGAGCAGTTCTTC; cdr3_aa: CASSYFGQGSYNEQFF
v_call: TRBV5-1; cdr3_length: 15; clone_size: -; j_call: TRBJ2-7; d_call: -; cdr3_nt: TGCGCCAGCAGCTTGACCAGGGGCCACCCCTACGAGCAGTACTTC; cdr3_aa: CASSLTRGHPYEQYF
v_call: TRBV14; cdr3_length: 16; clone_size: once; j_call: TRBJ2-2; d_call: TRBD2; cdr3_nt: TGTGCCAGCAGGAGGACTAGCGGGAGATATGGCGGGGAGCTGTTTTTT; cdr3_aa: CASRRTSGRYGGELFF
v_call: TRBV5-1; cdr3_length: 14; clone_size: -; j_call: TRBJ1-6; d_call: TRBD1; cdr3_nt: TGCGCCAGCAGCGCCGGGACAGCTAATTCACCCCTCCACTTT; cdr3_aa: CASSAGTANSPLHF
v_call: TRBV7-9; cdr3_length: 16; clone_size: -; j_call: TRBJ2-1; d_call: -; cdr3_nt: TGTGCCAGCAGCTCCCTCCCGGGGCAGGTATACAATGAGCAGTTCTTC; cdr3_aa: CASSSLPGQVYNEQFF
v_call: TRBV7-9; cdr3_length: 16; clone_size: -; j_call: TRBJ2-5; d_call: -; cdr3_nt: TGTGCCAGCAGCTTAAGTTTGGGGGGGCAATGGGAGACCCAGTACTTC; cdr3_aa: CASSLSLGGQWETQYF
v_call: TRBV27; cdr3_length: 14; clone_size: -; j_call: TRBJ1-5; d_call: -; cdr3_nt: TGTGCCAGCGGTGTAGGGGTCGACAATCAGCCCCAGCATTTT; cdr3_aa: CASGVGVDNQPQHF
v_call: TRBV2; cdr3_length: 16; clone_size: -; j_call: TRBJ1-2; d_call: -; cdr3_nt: TGTGCCAGCAGTGAAGCGCAATGGCAGGGATTCTATGGCTACACCTTC; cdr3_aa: CASSEAQWQGFYGYTF
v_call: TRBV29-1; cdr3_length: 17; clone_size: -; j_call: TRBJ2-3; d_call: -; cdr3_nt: TGCAGCGTTGAAGATCGCTCGCCTGGCGGGCGCACAGATACGCAGTATTTT; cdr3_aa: CSVEDRSPGGRTDTQYF
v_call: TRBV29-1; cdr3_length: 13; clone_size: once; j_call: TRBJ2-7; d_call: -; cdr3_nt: TGCAGCGCATCCCGGACGGAGACCTACGAGCAGTACTTC; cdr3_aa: CSASRTETYEQYF
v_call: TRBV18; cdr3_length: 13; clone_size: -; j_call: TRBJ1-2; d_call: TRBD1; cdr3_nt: TGTGCCAGCTCACCCACAGGGGTGGAAGGCTACACCTTC; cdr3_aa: CASSPTGVEGYTF
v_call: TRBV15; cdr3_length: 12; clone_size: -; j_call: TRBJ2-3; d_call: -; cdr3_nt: TGTGCCACCAGCCCCTCTGCAGATACGCAGTATTTT; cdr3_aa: CATSPSADTQYF
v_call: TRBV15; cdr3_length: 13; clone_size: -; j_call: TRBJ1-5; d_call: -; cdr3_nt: TGTGCCACCAGCAGAGGTGGAAGTCAGCCCCAGCATTTT; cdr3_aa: CATSRGGSQPQHF
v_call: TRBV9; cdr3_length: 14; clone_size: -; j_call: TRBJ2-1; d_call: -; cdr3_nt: TGTGCCAGCAGCGTAGGGCTAGCCCACAATGAGCAGTTCTTC; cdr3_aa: CASSVGLAHNEQFF
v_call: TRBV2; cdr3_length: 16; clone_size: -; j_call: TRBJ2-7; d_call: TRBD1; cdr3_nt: TGTGCCAGCAGTTATGCAGGACAGGGCCTGACGGACGAGCAGTACTTC; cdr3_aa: CASSYAGQGLTDEQYF
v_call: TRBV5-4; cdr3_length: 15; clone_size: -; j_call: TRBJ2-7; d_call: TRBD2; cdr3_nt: TGTGCCAGCAGCTTGGCCGGACTAGCGGGTTCTGAGCAGTACTTC; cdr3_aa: CASSLAGLAGSEQYF
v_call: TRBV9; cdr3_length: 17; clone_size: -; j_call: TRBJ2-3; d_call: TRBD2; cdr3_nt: TGTGCCAGCAGCGTAGGGTCCCGGGAGGGCCTAACAGATACGCAGTATTTT; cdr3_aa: CASSVGSREGLTDTQYF
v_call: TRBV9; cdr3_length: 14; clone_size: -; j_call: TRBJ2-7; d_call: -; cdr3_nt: TGTGCCAGCAGCGTTGAAGGGTCAGCCTACGAGCAGTACTTC; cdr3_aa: CASSVEGSAYEQYF
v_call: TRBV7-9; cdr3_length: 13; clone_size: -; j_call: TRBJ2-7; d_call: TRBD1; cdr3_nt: TGTGCCAGCAGCGGACAGGGGAAAGAAGAGCAGTACTTC; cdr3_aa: CASSGQGKEEQYF
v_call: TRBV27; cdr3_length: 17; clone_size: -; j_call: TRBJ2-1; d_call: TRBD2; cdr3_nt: TGTGCCAGCAGTTTAGTCTTACCTAGCGGGCATTACAATGAGCAGTTCTTC; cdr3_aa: CASSLVLPSGHYNEQFF
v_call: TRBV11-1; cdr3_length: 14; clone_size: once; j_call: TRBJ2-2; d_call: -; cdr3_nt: TGTGCCAGCAGACCGACACCGAACACCGGGGAGCTGTTTTTT; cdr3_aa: CASRPTPNTGELFF
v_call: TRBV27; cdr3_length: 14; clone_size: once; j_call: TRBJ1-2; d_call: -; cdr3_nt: TGTGCCAGCAGTTTGGGGCCCTTCGACTCCGGCTACACCTTC; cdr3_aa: CASSLGPFDSGYTF
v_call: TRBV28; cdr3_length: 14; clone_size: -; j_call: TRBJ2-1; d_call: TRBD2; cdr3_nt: TGTGCCAGCAGCCCAGGGACTAGCGGCAATGAGCAGTTCTTC; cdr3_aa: CASSPGTSGNEQFF
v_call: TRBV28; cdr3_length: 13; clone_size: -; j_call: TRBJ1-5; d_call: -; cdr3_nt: TGTGCCAGCACCTCAGAGGGAGATCAGCCCCAGCATTTT; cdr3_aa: CASTSEGDQPQHF
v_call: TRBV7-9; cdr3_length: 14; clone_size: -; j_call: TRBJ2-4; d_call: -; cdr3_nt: TGTGCCAGCAGCCAAGAAGGAGCCAAAAACATTCAGTACTTC; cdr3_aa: CASSQEGAKNIQYF
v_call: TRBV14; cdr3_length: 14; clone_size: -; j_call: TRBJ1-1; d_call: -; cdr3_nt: TGTGCCAGCAGCCAAGCACTAGGGGGAACTGAAGCTTTCTTT; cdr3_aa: CASSQALGGTEAFF
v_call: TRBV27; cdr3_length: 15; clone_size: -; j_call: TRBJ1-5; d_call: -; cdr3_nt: TGTGCCAGCAGTTTAGTGGGGGGGGGAGGTCAGCCCCAGCATTTT; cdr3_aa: CASSLVGGGGQPQHF
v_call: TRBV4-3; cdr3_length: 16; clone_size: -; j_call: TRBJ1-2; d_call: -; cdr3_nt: TGCGCCAGCAGCCAAGGTACGAGTATGAGGGGATATGGCTACACCTTC; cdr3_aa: CASSQGTSMRGYGYTF
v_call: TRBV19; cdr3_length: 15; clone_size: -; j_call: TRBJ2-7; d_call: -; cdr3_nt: TGTGCCAGTAGTTCGAAAAGGTCGGCGGGCTACGAGCAGTACTTC; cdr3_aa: CASSSKRSAGYEQYF
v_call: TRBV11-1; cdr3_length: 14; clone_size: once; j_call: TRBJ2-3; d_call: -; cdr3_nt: TGTGCCAGCAGCTTAAGGCTTACCCGAGATACGCAGTATTTT; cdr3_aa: CASSLRLTRDTQYF
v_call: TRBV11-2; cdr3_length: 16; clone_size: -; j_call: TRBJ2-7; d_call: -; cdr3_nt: TGTGCCAGCAGCCCCTGGGGGCAGGGCCGCTCCTACGAGCAGTACTTC; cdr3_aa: CASSPWGQGRSYEQYF
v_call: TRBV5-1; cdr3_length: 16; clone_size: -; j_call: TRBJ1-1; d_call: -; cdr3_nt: TGCGCCAGCAGCTTGGCGGGAGAGGGCCTCAAGACTGAAGCTTTCTTT; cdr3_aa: CASSLAGEGLKTEAFF
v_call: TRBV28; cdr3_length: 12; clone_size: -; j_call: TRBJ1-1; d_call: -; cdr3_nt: TGTGCCAGCAGTTTGTGGGACAAAAAAGCTTTCTTT; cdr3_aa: CASSLWDKKAFF
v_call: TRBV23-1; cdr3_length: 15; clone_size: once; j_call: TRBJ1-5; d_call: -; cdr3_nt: TGCGCCAGCTGTAAAGAGGGACGGATCAATCAGCCCCAGCATTTT; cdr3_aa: CASCKEGRINQPQHF
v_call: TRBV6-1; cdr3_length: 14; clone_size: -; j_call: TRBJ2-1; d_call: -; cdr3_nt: TGTGCCAGCAGTGAAGAGTGGTCCTACAATGAGCAGTTCTTC; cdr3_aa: CASSEEWSYNEQFF
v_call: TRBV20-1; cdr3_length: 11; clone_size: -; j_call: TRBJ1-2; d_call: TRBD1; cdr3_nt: TGCAGTGCTAAACAGGGGAATGGCTACACCTTC; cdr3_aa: CSAKQGNGYTF
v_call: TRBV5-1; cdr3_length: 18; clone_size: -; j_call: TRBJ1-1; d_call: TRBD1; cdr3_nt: TGCGCCAGCAGCTGGCCGACGCGCCCCGGGACAGCGAACACTGAAGCTTTCTTT; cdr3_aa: CASSWPTRPGTANTEAFF
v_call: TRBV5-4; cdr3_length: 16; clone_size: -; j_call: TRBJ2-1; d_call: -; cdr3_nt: TGTGCCAGCAGCTTGGAAGTATTCCCGTCCTACAATGAGCAGTTCTTC; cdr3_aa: CASSLEVFPSYNEQFF
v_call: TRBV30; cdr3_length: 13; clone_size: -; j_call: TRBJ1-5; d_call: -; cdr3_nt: TGTGCCTGGAGCCGGGACAGCAATCAGCCCCAGCATTTT; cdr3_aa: CAWSRDSNQPQHF
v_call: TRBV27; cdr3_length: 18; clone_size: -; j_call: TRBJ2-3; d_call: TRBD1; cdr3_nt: TGTGCCAGCAGTAACCGGGACAGGGGACTTAAGGGCACAGATACGCAGTATTTT; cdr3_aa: CASSNRDRGLKGTDTQYF
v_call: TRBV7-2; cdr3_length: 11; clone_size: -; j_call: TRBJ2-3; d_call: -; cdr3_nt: TGTGCCAGCAGCCTCACAGATACGCAGTATTTT; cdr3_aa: CASSLTDTQYF
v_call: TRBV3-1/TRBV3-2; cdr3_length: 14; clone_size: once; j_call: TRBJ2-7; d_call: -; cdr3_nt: TGTGCCAGCAGCCAAGTCAGGGGCTCCTACGAGCAGTACTTC; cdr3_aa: CASSQVRGSYEQYF
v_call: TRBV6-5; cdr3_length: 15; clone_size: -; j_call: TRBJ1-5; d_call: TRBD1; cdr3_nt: TGTGCCAGCGAAATCGGGACAGGGGGCTATCAGCCCCAGCATTTT; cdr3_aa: CASEIGTGGYQPQHF
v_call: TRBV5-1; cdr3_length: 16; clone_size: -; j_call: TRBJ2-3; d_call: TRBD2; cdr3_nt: TGCGCCAGCAGCCGCGGGGGTAGCGGGAGAACAGATACGCAGTATTTT; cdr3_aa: CASSRGGSGRTDTQYF
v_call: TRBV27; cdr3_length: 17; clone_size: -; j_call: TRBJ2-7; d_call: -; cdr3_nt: TGTGCCAGCAGTACGGGTACGAACGCGCGGAGCTCCTACGAGCAGTACTTC; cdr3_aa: CASSTGTNARSSYEQYF
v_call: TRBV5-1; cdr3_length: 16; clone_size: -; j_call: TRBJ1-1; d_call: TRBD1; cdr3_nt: TGCGCCAGCAGCTTGTCAGGGACAGGGGCGAACACTGAAGCTTTCTTT; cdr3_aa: CASSLSGTGANTEAFF
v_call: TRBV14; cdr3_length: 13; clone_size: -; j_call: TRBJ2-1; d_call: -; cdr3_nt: TGTGCCAGCAGCCAAGCCCTTATCAATGAGCAGTTCTTC; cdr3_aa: CASSQALINEQFF
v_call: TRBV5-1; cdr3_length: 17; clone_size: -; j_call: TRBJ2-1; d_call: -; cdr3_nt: TGCGCCAGCAGCTTGGGATTTTACGGGGGGCCCCACAATGAGCAGTTCTTC; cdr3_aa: CASSLGFYGGPHNEQFF
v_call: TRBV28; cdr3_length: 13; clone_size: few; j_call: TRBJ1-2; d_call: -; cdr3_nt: TGTGCCAGCAGCCCTCAGGGGAGAGTTGGCTACACCTTC; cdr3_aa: CASSPQGRVGYTF
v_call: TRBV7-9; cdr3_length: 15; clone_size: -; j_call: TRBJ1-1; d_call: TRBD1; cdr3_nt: TGTGCCAGCAGCCCCCTAGACAGGGTGGACACTGAAGCTTTCTTT; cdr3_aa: CASSPLDRVDTEAFF
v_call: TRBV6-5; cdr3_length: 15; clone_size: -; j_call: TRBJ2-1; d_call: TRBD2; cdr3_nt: TGTGCCAGCAGCGAGACTAGCGGGGCCACAATGACGCAGTTCTTC; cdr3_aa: CASSETSGATMTQFF